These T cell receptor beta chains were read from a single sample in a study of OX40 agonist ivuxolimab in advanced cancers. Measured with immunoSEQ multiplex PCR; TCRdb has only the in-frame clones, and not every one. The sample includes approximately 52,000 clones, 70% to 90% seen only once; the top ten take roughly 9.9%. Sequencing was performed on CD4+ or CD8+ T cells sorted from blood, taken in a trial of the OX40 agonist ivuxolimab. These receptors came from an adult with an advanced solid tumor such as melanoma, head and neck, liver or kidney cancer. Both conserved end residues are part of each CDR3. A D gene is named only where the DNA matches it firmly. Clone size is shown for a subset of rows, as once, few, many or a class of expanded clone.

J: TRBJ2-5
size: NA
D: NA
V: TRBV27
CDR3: CASMSLRARSRGETQYF
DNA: TGTGCCAGCATGTCCCTCCGTGCCAGGTCCCGAGGGGAGACCCAGTACTTC

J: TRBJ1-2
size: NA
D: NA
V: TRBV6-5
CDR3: CASRPRGGYGYTF
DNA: TGTGCCAGCCGACCCAGGGGTGGCTATGGCTACACCTTC

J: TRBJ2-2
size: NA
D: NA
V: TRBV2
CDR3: CASSEQPGLGELFF
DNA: TGTGCCAGCAGTGAACAGCCTGGCTTGGGGGAGCTGTTTTTT

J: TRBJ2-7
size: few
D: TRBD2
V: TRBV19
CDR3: CASSPGTSGSYEQYF
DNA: TGTGCCAGTAGTCCAGGGACTAGCGGCTCCTACGAGCAGTACTTC

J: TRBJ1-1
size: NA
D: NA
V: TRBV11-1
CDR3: CASSLFTMNTEAFF
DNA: TGTGCCAGCAGCTTATTTACCATGAACACTGAAGCTTTCTTT

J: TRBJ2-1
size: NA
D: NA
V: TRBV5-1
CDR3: CASSSRPAGEQFF
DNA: TGCGCCAGCAGCTCCAGACCTGCGGGTGAGCAGTTCTTC

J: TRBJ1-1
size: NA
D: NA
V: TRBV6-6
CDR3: CASRDGNTEAFF
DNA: TGTGCCAGCAGGGACGGGAACACTGAAGCTTTCTTT

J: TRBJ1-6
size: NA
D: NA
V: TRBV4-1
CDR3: CASSQERDSPLHF
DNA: TGCGCCAGCAGCCAAGAAAGAGATTCACCCCTCCACTTT

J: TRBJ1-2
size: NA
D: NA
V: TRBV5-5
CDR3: CASSKDQPTIYGYTF
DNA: TGTGCCAGCAGTAAAGACCAGCCAACTATCTATGGCTACACCTTC

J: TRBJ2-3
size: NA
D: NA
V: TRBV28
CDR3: CASSLMKADGPTDTQYF
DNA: TGTGCCAGCAGTTTAATGAAGGCCGACGGCCCCACAGATACGCAGTATTTT

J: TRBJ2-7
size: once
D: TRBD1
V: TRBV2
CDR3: CASNHRRTGSGEQYF
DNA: TGTGCCAGCAATCATAGGAGGACAGGGTCGGGAGAGCAGTACTTC

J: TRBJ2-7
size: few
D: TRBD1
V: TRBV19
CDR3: CASSMGTGGYEQYF
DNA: TGTGCCAGTAGTATGGGGACAGGGGGCTACGAGCAGTACTTC

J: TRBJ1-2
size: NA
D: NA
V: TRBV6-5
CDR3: CASSRTVNYGYTF
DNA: TGTGCCAGCAGTAGGACAGTTAACTATGGCTACACCTTC

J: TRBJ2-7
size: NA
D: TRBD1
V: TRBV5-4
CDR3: CASSSSRDRVSYEQYF
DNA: TGTGCCAGCAGCTCGTCCCGGGACAGGGTATCCTACGAGCAGTACTTC

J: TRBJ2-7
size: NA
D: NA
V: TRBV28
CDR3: CASSLHPQRPYEQYF
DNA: TGTGCCAGCAGTTTACACCCCCAGCGTCCTTACGAGCAGTACTTC

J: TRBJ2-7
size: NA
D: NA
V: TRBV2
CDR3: CASSEEASFSYEQYF
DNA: TGTGCCAGCAGTGAAGAGGCTAGCTTTAGCTACGAGCAGTACTTC

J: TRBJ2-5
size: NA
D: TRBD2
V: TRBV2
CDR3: CASSGTSGSPNQETQYF
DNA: TGTGCCAGCAGTGGAACTAGCGGGTCCCCGAACCAAGAGACCCAGTACTTC

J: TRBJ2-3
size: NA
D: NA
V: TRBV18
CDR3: CASSGLSGDTDTQYF
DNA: TGTGCCAGCTCCGGACTTAGCGGAGACACAGATACGCAGTATTTT

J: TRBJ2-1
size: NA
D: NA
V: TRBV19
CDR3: CASSFDKGGSSYNEQFF
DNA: TGTGCCAGTAGTTTCGACAAGGGTGGTAGCTCCTACAATGAGCAGTTCTTC

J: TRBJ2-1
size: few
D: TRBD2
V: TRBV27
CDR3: CASAPGLAGVYNEQFF
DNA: TGTGCCAGCGCCCCGGGACTAGCGGGAGTCTACAATGAGCAGTTCTTC

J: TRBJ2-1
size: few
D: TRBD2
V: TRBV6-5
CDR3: CASRFSGKHNEQFF
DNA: TGTGCCAGCAGGTTTAGCGGGAAACACAATGAGCAGTTCTTC

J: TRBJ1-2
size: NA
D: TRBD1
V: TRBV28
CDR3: CASSPPGGTGVRGYTF
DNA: TGTGCCAGCAGCCCTCCGGGGGGGACAGGGGTTCGGGGCTACACCTTC

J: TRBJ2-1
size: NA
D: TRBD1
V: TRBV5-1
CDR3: CASSFGQGDEQFF
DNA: TGCGCCAGCAGCTTCGGACAGGGCGATGAGCAGTTCTTC

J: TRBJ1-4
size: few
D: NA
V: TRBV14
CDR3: CASSLRPVANEKLFF
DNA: TGTGCCAGCAGCCTACGGCCAGTCGCTAATGAAAAACTGTTTTTT

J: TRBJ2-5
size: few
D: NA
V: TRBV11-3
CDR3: CASSQGGEETQYF
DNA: TGTGCCAGCAGCCAGGGGGGCGAAGAGACCCAGTACTTC

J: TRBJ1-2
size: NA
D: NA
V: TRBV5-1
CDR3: CASSLDIATNYGYTF
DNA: TGCGCCAGCAGCTTGGATATAGCCACTAACTATGGCTACACCTTC

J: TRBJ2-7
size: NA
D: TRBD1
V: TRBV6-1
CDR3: CASSEAGTGSYEQYF
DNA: TGTGCCAGCAGTGAAGCCGGGACAGGGTCCTACGAGCAGTACTTC

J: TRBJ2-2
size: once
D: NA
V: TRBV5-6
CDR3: CASSLFWGTGELFF
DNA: TGTGCCAGCAGCTTGTTTTGGGGGACCGGGGAGCTGTTTTTT

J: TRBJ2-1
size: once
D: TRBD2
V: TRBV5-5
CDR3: CASSPGLETEQFF
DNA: TGTGCCAGCAGCCCGGGACTAGAAACTGAGCAGTTCTTC

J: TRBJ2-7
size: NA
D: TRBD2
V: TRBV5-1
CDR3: CASSSGVPGGLAGDISEQYF
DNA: TGCGCCAGCAGCTCGGGGGTCCCAGGAGGACTAGCGGGAGACATCAGCGAGCAGTACTTC

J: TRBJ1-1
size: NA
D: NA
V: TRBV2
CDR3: CASSDRAGTEAFF
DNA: TGTGCCAGCAGTGATCGCGCGGGGACTGAAGCTTTCTTT

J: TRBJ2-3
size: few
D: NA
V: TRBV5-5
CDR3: CASSPRSDTDTQYF
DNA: TGTGCCAGCAGCCCCCGGAGCGACACAGATACGCAGTATTTT

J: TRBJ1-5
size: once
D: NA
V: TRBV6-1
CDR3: CASREGNGNQPQHF
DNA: TGTGCCAGCCGGGAGGGGAATGGCAATCAGCCCCAGCATTTT

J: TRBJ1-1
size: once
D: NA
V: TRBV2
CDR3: CASSEALPGNTEAFF
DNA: TGTGCCAGCAGTGAAGCCCTCCCGGGGAACACTGAAGCTTTCTTT

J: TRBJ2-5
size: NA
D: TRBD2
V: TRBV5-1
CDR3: CASSFSGRAESRETQYF
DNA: TGCGCCAGCAGCTTTAGCGGGAGGGCCGAGTCGAGGGAGACCCAGTACTTC

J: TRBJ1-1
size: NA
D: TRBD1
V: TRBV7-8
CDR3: CASSFVGTAMKFTEAFF
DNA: TGTGCCAGCAGCTTCGTAGGGACAGCTATGAAGTTCACTGAAGCTTTCTTT

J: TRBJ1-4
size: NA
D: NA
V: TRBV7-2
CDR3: CASSATGLGSEKLFF
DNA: TGTGCCAGCAGCGCGACAGGTCTGGGATCCGAAAAACTGTTTTTT

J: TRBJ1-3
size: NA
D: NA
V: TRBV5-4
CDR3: CASSPSSRGAQPIYF
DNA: TGTGCCAGCAGCCCCAGTAGTAGGGGGGCCCAGCCCATATATTTT

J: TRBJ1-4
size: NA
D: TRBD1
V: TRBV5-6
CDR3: CASSSIQGASNEKLFF
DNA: TGTGCCAGCAGCTCAATCCAGGGGGCATCTAATGAAAAACTGTTTTTT

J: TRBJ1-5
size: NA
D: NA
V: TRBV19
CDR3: CASSIGDAPQHF
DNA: TGTGCCAGTAGTATAGGGGACGCTCCCCAGCATTTT

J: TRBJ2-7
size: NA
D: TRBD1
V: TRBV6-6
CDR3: CASSYSPPGQGNEQYF
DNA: TGTGCCAGCAGTTACTCACCCCCGGGACAGGGGAACGAGCAGTACTTC